These 3 T cell receptor beta chains came from one sample sequenced in a study of vaccination and CD4 T cells after COVID-19. With the Oncomine TCR Beta short-read assay, DNA from cultured CD4+ T cells was sequenced. MiXCR was run by TCRdb on the PCR reads, yielding one entry per CDR3 protein. The sample has about 14,000 distinct CDR3 sequences; nearly 35% are singletons. As to treatment: approximately nine-day PBMC culture with coronavirus spike peptide pools or control peptides (ViraFEST assay). The antigens of these receptors remain unknown. Sequencing used cultured CD4+ T cells from blood. Every receptor here comes from a human donor with COVID-19.

This clonotype has a handful of counts. Here the CDR3 reads CASSSRGETQYF. The CDR3 DNA is TGTGCCAGCAGCTCCCGAGGGGAGACCCAGTACTTC. The chain links TRBV7-9 to TRBJ2-5; weak D call: TRBD2 (5 bases). V was trimmed by 4 bases and J by 5 bases, leaving 8 bases between them. CDR1 SEHNR and CDR2 FQNEAQ come from the germline V gene (reference sequence). The CDR3 length is 12 residues. The full variable domain, its missing parts supplied by reference TRBV7-9 and TRBJ2-5, is DTGVSQNPRHKITKRGQNVTFRCDPISEHNRLYWYRQTLGQGPEFLTYFQNEAQLEKSRLLSDRFSAERPKGSFSTLEIQRTEQGDSAMYLCASSSRGETQYFGPGTRLLVL.

This clonotype was counted between two and nine times. The chain is built from TRBV6-5 and TRBJ1-1, with 8 nucleotides matching TRBD1. Germline lookup yields CDR1 MNHEY and CDR2 SVGAGI. Trimming took 3 bases from V and 10 from J; bases not matched to a gene: 10. The length of the CDR3 is 14 residues. DNA of the CDR3: TGTGCCAGCAGTTATTACGGACAGGGTGTGGTAGCTTTCTTT. Protein product: CASSYYGQGVVAFF.

The rearrangement uses TRBV20-1 and TRBJ2-7; 8 bases line up with TRBD1. Germline V gives CDR1 DFQATT, CDR2 SNEGSKA (reference sequence). V lost 5 bases, J lost 6 bases, and 9 bases stayed unmatched. This CDR3 has 13 amino acids. The CDR3 DNA reads as TGCAGTGCTGGTTATGGACAGGGTTCCGAGCAGTACTTC. It is translated as CSAGYGQGSEQYF.